The rows below give T cell receptor beta chains drawn from one sample of a study of blood T cell repertoires in COVID-19. Clones were sequenced by immunoSEQ multiplex PCR, and TCRdb holds only the in-frame ones, with some missing. The sample yields about 100,000 clones, around 87% seen once. Sequenced: peripheral blood. The origin of the receptors is a woman in her twenties or thirties with acute or convalescent COVID-19. Both conserved end residues are part of each CDR3.

CDR3 protein	CDR3 length	V gene
CASSFGGDRTYGGYTF	16	TRBV5-4
CAISPNYGYTF	11	TRBV10-3
CASSYGGAYEQYF	13	TRBV28
CASSLDSGGDTQYF	14	TRBV5-1
CAITVGSGNTIYF	13	TRBV10-3
CASSDGSYEQYF	12	TRBV6-1
CASSITGTSYEQYF	14	TRBV19
CASSYRRLNTEAFF	14	TRBV6-6
CASSLKFGQGNSPLHF	16	TRBV7-2
CASSLPQLRNTEAFF	15	TRBV28
CASSFFYEQYF	11	TRBV11-3
CASSPGNQPQHF	12	TRBV12-3/TRBV12-4
CASSQPRVGLFSSYNEQFF	19	TRBV7-9
CASSRSARGIYGYTF	15	TRBV28
CASSSGGSNQPQHF	14	TRBV5-1
CASSGRGAQYGYTF	14	TRBV9
CASSLGWTGEETQYF	15	TRBV5-1
CASSLGLAGREQYF	14	TRBV11-2
CASSPDRNYGYTF	13	TRBV11-3
CAIRDGSGGSEQYF	14	TRBV10-3
CASSPQRGGSYEQYF	15	TRBV28
CASRTGFGSGNTIYF	15	TRBV6-5
CASSSPQGQGGNEQFF	16	TRBV6-5
CASSLKGSAYEQYF	14	TRBV7-9
CASSFYPVQGPLHF	14	TRBV7-9
CASSLNSYEQYF	12	TRBV4-1
CASSQTGVGNTIYF	14	TRBV6-6
CASSRVGTEAFF	12	TRBV2
CASSAKPRERGGVDTDTQYF	20	TRBV7-3
CASSLGGQGPQHF	13	TRBV7-9
CASKPGQGSYEQYF	14	TRBV2
CASSHIGQGLRTDTQYF	17	TRBV4-1
CASSSPTGSPLHF	13	TRBV12-3/TRBV12-4